A single sample gave rise to the 29 T cell receptor beta chains below, sequenced in a study of immune heterogeneity within non-small cell lung tumors. Multiplex PCR employing 32 V and 13 J primers generated amplicons of the TCR beta CDR3. TCRdb re-called the multiplex PCR reads through MiXCR, storing one row per CDR3 protein. The data contain tens of thousands of distinct CDR3 sequences, less than 35% of them singletons. TCRs were amplified from 600 to 700 ng gDNA of bulk tumor per sample. Widely spaced biopsies, several per primary tumor, were obtained at surgery. These patients got curative surgery after being newly diagnosed with untreated non-small cell lung cancer. The sequenced sample was lung tumor tissue. The receptor set was obtained from a man aged 40-49 years with non-small cell lung cancer.

Many counts were recorded for this clonotype. The V gene is TRBV19, the J gene TRBJ2-7; 12 bases line up with TRBD2. Losses at the gene ends were 1 base for V and 2 bases for J; bases not matched to a gene: 9. The CDR3 spans 18 residues. CDR1 and CDR2 (germline): LNHDA, SQIVND (reference sequence). This chain's CDR3 is CASSIGLAGARRAYEQYF. CDR3 nucleotides: TGTGCCAGTAGTATAGGACTAGCGGGAGCAAGGAGAGCCTACGAGCAGTACTTC.

This clonotype was observed a single time. A single base separates this from a much larger clone, so it may be a read error. The chain joins TRBV6-5 to TRBJ2-7, with D possibly matching TRBD1 (5 bases). Trimming took off 3 bases at V and 3 bases at J, with 12 bases between the two ends. This CDR3 has 14 residues. Germline-derived CDR1 and CDR2 are MNHEY and SVGAGI. CDR3 sequence (DNA): TGTGCCAGCAGTTATGGCAGGGTCCACTACGAGCAGTACTTC. Amino acid sequence: CASSYGRVHYEQYF.

This clonotype was observed a handful of times. CDR3 DNA sequence: TGCGCCAGCAGCCAAGATCCGGGAACTGGGGCCAACGTCCTGACTTTC. The encoded protein is CASSQDPGTGANVLTF. The chain joins TRBV4-1 to TRBJ2-6; perhaps TRBD2 as D (5 bases). Trimming shortened V by 0 bases and J by 2 bases, and 8 bases separated the two germline ends. The V gene's germline CDR1 is MGHRA and CDR2 YSYEKL. There are 16 residues in the CDR3.

The chain joins TRBV5-4 to TRBJ2-1; 8 bases line up with TRBD2. Per germline, CDR1 SGHNT and CDR2 YYREEE (reference sequence). Trimming removed 4 bases from V and 10 bases from J; junction bases left unmatched: 16. The CDR3 contains 16 residues. CDR3 loop: CASSPSGTRGHEEQFF. As DNA, the CDR3 is TGTGCCAGCAGCCCCTCCGGGACTAGAGGCCACGAGGAGCAGTTCTTC. The full variable domain, in which reference TRBV5-4 and TRBJ2-1 provide the parts outside the CDR3, is ETGVTQSPTHLIKTRGQQVTLRCSSQSGHNTVSWYQQALGQGPQFIFQYYREEENGRGNFPPRFSGLQFPNYSSELNVNALELDDSALYLCASSPSGTRGHEEQFFGPGTRLTVL.

Concerning this clonotype itself: A much larger clone differs from this one at a single base, so this may be a read error. The CDR3 DNA follows: TGTGACAGCAGCGAAAGGGCACTAGGAGACGAGCAGTACTTC. Translating gives CDSSERALGDEQYF. The chain couples TRBV11-1 to TRBJ2-7, with D possibly TRBD2 on 5 matching bases. CDR3 length: 14 amino acids. Germline values: CDR1 SGHAT, CDR2 FQDESV (reference sequence).

The chain recombines TRBV5-1 with TRBJ2-2, with D perhaps TRBD2 (5 bases). CDR3 size: 15 residues. Trimming took off 4 bases at V and 3 bases at J, with 13 bases between the two ends. The germline gives CDR1 SGHRS, CDR2 YFSETQ. CDR3 DNA sequence: TGCGCCAGCAGCCGGGGAGCGGTGGACACCGGGGAGCTGTTTTTT. Protein: CASSRGAVDTGELFF.

This clonotype was recorded a few times. V and J are TRBV3-1 and TRBJ2-3, with 7 bases fitting TRBD1. Unmatched junction bases numbered 6, after V lost 2 bases and J lost 4 bases. There are 15 residues in the CDR3. In germline, CDR1 is LGHDT, CDR2 YNNKEL (reference sequence). The CDR3 protein is CASSQRQGLADTQYF. The CDR3 DNA reads TGTGCCAGCAGCCAAAGACAGGGTCTGGCAGATACGCAGTATTTT.

This clonotype has more than one count but fewer than ten. CDR3 nucleotides: TGCGCCAGCAGTCCCCCAGGTAGCACCGGGGAGCTGTTTTTT. This sequence encodes CASSPPGSTGELFF. The chain is built from TRBV5-1 and TRBJ2-2; D call uncertain. This CDR3 has 14 amino acids. V gave up 5 bases and J gave up 4 bases, with 12 bases separating them. Per germline, CDR1 SGHRS and CDR2 YFSETQ.

As regards this clonotype: Since a much larger clone is just one base distant, this may be a read error. The chain joins TRBV12-3 or TRBV12-4 to TRBJ1-5; D remains unclear. The CDR3 runs to 16 residues. The CDR3 DNA reads TGTGCCAGCAGTTTAGGTTCAGGATTCACCAATAAGCCCCAGCATTTT. Residues: CASSLGSGFTNKPQHF.

In this sample, this clonotype turned up many times. The chain joins TRBV12-3 or TRBV12-4 to TRBJ1-5; D gene ambiguous. Trimming left V 7 bases short and J 2 bases short, with 15 bases between. The CDR3 consists of 15 residues. For the CDR3, the DNA is TGTGCCAGCAAAAGGTCCGGGCAGGGCAATCAGCCCCAGCATTTT. This encodes CASKRSGQGNQPQHF.

Turning to this clonotype: A read error may be the cause here, since a much bigger clone is one base away. The gene calls are TRBV14 and TRBJ1-2; possibly TRBD1 for D (5 bases). The CDR3 spans 17 residues. Germline V gene lookup returns CDR1 SGHDN and CDR2 FVKESK. The DNA for the CDR3 is TGTGACAGCAGCCAAGATGTGGGGCAAGGAGGAGTAAATGGCTACACCTTC. Translating gives CDSSQDVGQGGVNGYTF.

The rearrangement links TRBV7-9 to TRBJ2-4; either TRBD1 or TRBD2 may supply D (5 bases each). Deletions cut 5 bases from V and 6 bases from J, with 14 bases between. This CDR3 is built from 14 residues. Per the germline V gene, CDR1 is SEHNR and CDR2 is FQNEAQ (reference sequence). CDR3 bases: TGTGCCAGCAGCCTGGGACCCCCGGTAAACATTCAGTACTTC. Translated: CASSLGPPVNIQYF.

V and J are TRBV12-5 and TRBJ2-1; 12 positions agree with TRBD2. V was clipped by 1 base and J by 8 bases; unmatched bases: 6. This CDR3 region has 16 residues. CDR1 is LGHNT, CDR2 FRNRAP, per germline. The CDR3 region has the DNA TGTGCTAGTGGTTTGGGACTAGCGGGAGACGTTGATGAGCAGTTCTTC. Translating gives CASGLGLAGDVDEQFF.

Many counts were recorded for this clonotype. This chain connects TRBV10-3 to TRBJ2-7, with 15 bases identical to TRBD2. The V segment lost 6 bases and the J segment 2 bases; nucleotides outside the gene matches: 2. The CDR3 covers 15 residues. CDR1 and CDR2 from the germline V gene are ENHRY and SYGVKD. In DNA form, the CDR3 reads TGTGCCATCAGCCGGACTAGCGGGAGGGCCTACGAGCAGTACTTC. Protein sequence: CAISRTSGRAYEQYF.

This clonotype was seen more than once but under ten times. The J gene is TRBJ2-6, the V gene TRBV11-3, with 8 bases fitting TRBD1. Losses at the gene ends were 5 bases for V and 3 bases for J; bases not matched to a gene: 12. Germline loops: CDR1 SGHNT, CDR2 YENEEA. The CDR3 contains 18 residues. The CDR3 DNA is TGTGCCAGCAGCCACCTGGGAGCAGGGGGCGTTGGGGCCAACGTCCTGACTTTC. Encoded protein: CASSHLGAGGVGANVLTF.

This clonotype has a count of ten or more. The chain uses TRBV6-1 and TRBJ1-6; tentative D call: TRBD1 (6 bases). Trimming stripped 8 bases from V and 6 bases from J, with 8 bases between. The CDR3 runs 12 residues. Germline CDR1 MNHNS, CDR2 SASEGT. In nucleotides, the CDR3 is TGTGCCAGCCACAGGGCTAATTCACCCCTCCACTTT. Its translation: CASHRANSPLHF.

This clonotype was seen only a few times. The chain uses TRBV24-1 and TRBJ1-1; possibly TRBD1 for D (6 bases). Germline values: CDR1 KGHDR, CDR2 SFDVKD. Trimming shortened V by 3 bases and J by 10 bases, and 14 bases separated the two germline ends. The CDR3 is 13 residues long. The CDR3 protein is CATSDPTGFSAFF. The CDR3 nucleotides read TGTGCCACCAGTGATCCAACAGGGTTTTCAGCTTTCTTT.

CDR3 protein: CASSPTSGSNLDTQYF. The CDR3 DNA reads TGTGCCAGCAGCCCTACTAGCGGGAGCAACCTTGATACGCAGTATTTT. This rearrangement joins TRBV3-1 to TRBJ2-3, with 11 nucleotides matching TRBD2. V lost 4 bases to trimming and J lost 6 bases; unmatched junction nucleotides: 9. There are 16 residues in the CDR3. The germline V gene has CDR1 LGHDT and CDR2 YNNKEL (reference sequence).

The chain uses TRBV24-1 and TRBJ2-1; no definite D call. This CDR3 region has 18 residues. Germline lookup yields CDR1 KGHDR and CDR2 SFDVKD. Between the trimmed V and J ends, which lost 3 bases and 0 bases, there was a span of 17 bases. In DNA form, the CDR3 reads TGTGCCACCAGTGATCCGTCATCGGAAGGAAGCTCCTACAATGAGCAGTTCTTC. It is translated as CATSDPSSEGSSYNEQFF.

This clonotype was observed at least ten times. The V gene is TRBV15, the J gene TRBJ1-2, with 9 bases that match TRBD1. Looked up from germline, CDR1 is LNHNV and CDR2 is YYDKDF (reference sequence). The CDR3 extends over 15 amino acids. Germline trimming cut 5 bases from V and 8 bases from J; bases unmatched to any gene: 12. The CDR3 coding sequence is TGTGCCACCAGCCTACCGGGGACAGGGATGGAGGGCTACACCTTC. Translated, it gives CATSLPGTGMEGYTF.

This clonotype turned up a few times. The genes are TRBV11-2 and TRBJ1-1; no definite D call. This CDR3 has 13 residues. Germline lookup yields CDR1 SGHAT and CDR2 FQNNGV. V shed 3 bases and J shed 2 bases, with 7 bases lying between them. CDR3 sequence: CASSFDFNTEAFF. The CDR3 DNA reads as TGTGCCAGCAGCTTCGACTTTAACACTGAAGCTTTCTTT.

This clonotype was observed many times. The chain carries TRBV12-3 or TRBV12-4 and TRBJ2-1, with 9 bases fitting TRBD1. Losses at the gene ends were 4 bases for V and 4 bases for J; bases not matched to a gene: 5. CDR3 length equals 15 residues. CDR3 loop: CASSYTGQGYNEQFF. DNA of the CDR3: TGTGCCAGCAGTTATACGGGACAGGGATACAATGAGCAGTTCTTC.

Ten or more counts support this clonotype. This sequence joins TRBV7-9 and TRBJ2-7, with 7 bases identical to TRBD2. CDR1 and CDR2 from the germline V gene are SEHNR and FQNEAQ (reference sequence). The CDR3 runs to 12 residues. Losses at the gene ends were 9 bases for V and 6 bases for J; bases not matched to a gene: 8. CDR3 sequence: CASGRDHREQYF. The CDR3, as DNA: TGTGCCAGTGGGAGGGACCACCGCGAGCAGTACTTC.

This clonotype showed up many times. The V gene is TRBV6-1, the J gene TRBJ1-2; 8 bases are shared with TRBD1. After removal of 6 bases from V and 6 bases from J, the junction contained 9 bases not matched to a gene. Germline V gene data show CDR1 as MNHNS and CDR2 as SASEGT. The length of the CDR3 is 14 residues. The CDR3 region is CASSPPPGGHGYTF. CDR3 DNA sequence: TGTGCCAGCAGCCCCCCCCCAGGGGGCCATGGCTACACCTTC.

Of note for this clonotype: The junction departs from germline at one end; a sequencing error may be responsible. The chain links TRBV9 to TRBJ1-1; D perhaps matches TRBD1 (6 bases). Germline V lookup: CDR1 SGDLS, CDR2 YYNGEE. The CDR3 length is 13 residues. The CDR3 coding sequence is TGTTCCAGCAGCGTGGGGGGGCGCACTGAAGCTTTCTTT. It encodes CSSSVGGRTEAFF.

This clonotype has a handful of counts. The CDR3 DNA follows: TGTGCCAGCAGCGGACAGGGTTTACTTGAGCAGTTCTTC. This encodes CASSGQGLLEQFF. The chain carries TRBV6-2 or TRBV6-3 and TRBJ2-1; 8 bases map to TRBD1. Germline V gene sequence: CDR1 MNHEY, CDR2 SVGEGT. CDR3 size: 13 residues. The J segment lost 9 bases and the V segment lost 6 bases, leaving 7 bases of the junction unmatched.

This clonotype was picked up many times. A read error may produce the germline difference seen at one junction end. This rearrangement joins TRBV7-7 to TRBJ2-1, with TRBD2 matching over 14 bases. The CDR3 spans 17 residues. CDR1 and CDR2 from the germline V gene are SSHAT and FNYEAQ (reference sequence). The CDR3: CASSPRTSGGFRDEQFF. CDR3 nucleotide sequence: TGTGCTAGCAGCCCCCGGACTAGCGGGGGGTTTAGGGATGAGCAGTTCTTC.

The V call is TRBV27, the J call TRBJ2-2, with 12 bases that match TRBD1. With V trimmed by 6 bases and J by 7 bases, 21 bases remained unmatched. CDR3 length equals 20 residues. Germline V gene lookup returns CDR1 MNHEY and CDR2 SMNVEV (reference sequence). The CDR3: CASSLPTGNTGQGAIGELFF. The CDR3 nucleotides are TGTGCCAGCAGCCTCCCGACGGGGAACACGGGACAGGGGGCGATCGGGGAGCTGTTTTTT.

In its sample, this clonotype was seen many times. The V and J genes are TRBV4-1 and TRBJ2-2; D is perhaps TRBD2 (5 bases). This CDR3 region has 16 residues. V was pared by 5 bases and J by 2 bases, with 15 bases between. The germline gives CDR1 MGHRA, CDR2 YSYEKL. This CDR3 is CASSFKERTNTGELFF. The CDR3 bases are TGCGCCAGCAGCTTTAAGGAGAGGACTAACACCGGGGAGCTGTTTTTT.